A single sample gave rise to the 13 T cell receptor beta chains below, sequenced in a study of CD8+ T cells in alopecia areata. Treatment in this sample: oral pan-JAK inhibitor, 5-10 mg twice daily. After isolation, RNA underwent reverse transcription to generate cDNA as the sequencing template. Assay: immunoSEQ multiplex PCR; the TCRdb copy retains only in-frame clones and omits some. The table shows 150,000 to 250,000 clones, with roughly 60% occurring only once. The input for sequencing was CD4+ T cells sorted from blood, taken at week 24, from a patient treated with tofacitinib. These receptors came from a human donor with alopecia areata.

V usage is TRBV4-3 and J usage is TRBJ2-7, with D uncertain. The CDR3 is made up of 14 amino acids. The germline V and J ends were trimmed by 1 base and 6 bases, with 13 bases remaining between them. CDR1 is LGHNA, CDR2 YSLEER, per germline. CDR3 in DNA: TGCGCCAGCAGCCAAGTCCCCGCAGGTGGCGAGCAGTACTTC. The encoded protein is CASSQVPAGGEQYF.

The gene calls are TRBV21-1 and TRBJ2-1; the DNA was not compared with TRBD1, the D call given in the table. TRBV21-1 is an annotated pseudogene. This CDR3 has 16 residues. In DNA, the CDR3 is TGTGCCAGCAGCCTCCCCCAGGGTGTCTCCTACAATGAGCAGTTCTTC. Translation gives CASSLPQGVSYNEQFF.

The chain has TRBV13 and TRBJ1-3; D gene unclear. The CDR3 runs 15 residues. V shed 1 base and J shed 2 bases, with 9 bases lying between them. CDR1 is PRHDT and CDR2 is FYEKMQ in the germline V gene (reference sequence). The CDR3 protein is CASSLDRGTGNTIYF. CDR3 nucleotide sequence: TGTGCCAGCAGCTTAGACCGAGGGACTGGAAACACCATATATTTT.

This clone has only a few counts. The chain couples TRBV2 to TRBJ2-7, with 10 bases fitting TRBD2. CDR3 length: 16 amino acids. Germline V gene data show CDR1 as SNHLY and CDR2 as FYNNEI. J was trimmed by 3 bases and V by 4 bases; bases with no gene match: 9. In nucleotides, the CDR3 is TGTGCCAGCAGTGGTAGCGGGGGGAATCGTCGCTACGAGCAGTACTTC. Encoded protein: CASSGSGGNRRYEQYF. The whole variable domain, filled in from reference TRBV2 and TRBJ2-7, reads EPEVTQTPSHQVTQMGQEVILRCVPISNHLYFYWYRQILGQKVEFLVSFYNNEISEKSEIFDDQFSVERPDGSNFTLKIRSTKLEDSAMYFCASSGSGGNRRYEQYFGPGTRLTVT.

J is TRBJ2-1 and V is TRBV2; 7 positions agree with TRBD2. Trimming cost V 0 bases and J 9 bases; bases outside gene matches: 2. Germline V gives CDR1 SNHLY, CDR2 FYNNEI. CDR3 length: 13 residues. The CDR3 DNA sequence: TGTGCCAGCAGTGAAGCGGGCGGGGGTGAGCAGTTCTTC. This gives the protein CASSEAGGGEQFF.

This clone has a handful of counts. V is TRBV30 and J is TRBJ2-2; D is unresolved. Trimming shortened V by 0 bases and J by 6 bases, and 8 bases separated the two germline ends. The germline V gene has CDR1 GTSNPN and CDR2 SVGIG (reference sequence). CDR3 length: 13 amino acids. The CDR3 DNA reads TGTGCCTGGAGTGTACGGCGAGCCGGGGAGCTGTTTTTT. Translated: CAWSVRRAGELFF.

V gene TRBV11-2 combines with J gene TRBJ1-6; weak D call: TRBD1 (6 bases). Trimming stripped 3 bases from V and 9 bases from J, with 21 bases between. Per germline, CDR1 SGHAT and CDR2 FQNNGV. The CDR3 spans 17 residues. CDR3 sequence: CASSFTGTTALTSPLHF. For the CDR3, the DNA is TGTGCCAGCAGCTTTACCGGGACAACCGCTCTTACTTCACCCCTCCACTTT.

The chain joins TRBV4-3 to TRBJ2-5; D is possibly TRBD1 (7 bases). V lost 0 bases to trimming and J lost 4 bases, with 12 bases between them. Per germline, CDR1 LGHNA and CDR2 YSLEER. The CDR3 is made up of 15 amino acids. The CDR3 here is CASSQDLQGGETQYF. CDR3 DNA sequence: TGCGCCAGCAGCCAAGATCTGCAGGGGGGAGAGACCCAGTACTTC.

The genes are TRBV7-3 and TRBJ2-1; TRBD2 matches 11 bases. The CDR3 has 14 residues. From germline, CDR1 is SGHTA and CDR2 FQGTGA. V gave up 4 bases and J gave up 6 bases; unmatched junction bases: 2. The CDR3 DNA follows: TGTGCCAGCAGCTCTAGCGGGGGGTCCAATGAGCAGTTCTTC. Its translation is CASSSSGGSNEQFF.

The chain employs TRBV7-2 and TRBJ2-3; D possibly corresponds to TRBD2 (6 bases). Between the trimmed V and J ends, which lost 5 bases and 0 bases, there was a span of 15 bases. CDR1 and CDR2 from the germline V gene are SGHTA and FQGNSA. The length of the CDR3 is 16 residues. CDR3 coding DNA: TGTGCCAGCAGCGCCCATAGCGGCCTGAGCACAGATACGCAGTATTTT. It codes for CASSAHSGLSTDTQYF.

The rearrangement joins TRBV25-1 to TRBJ1-6, with D possibly being TRBD1 (6 bases). Germline-derived CDR1 and CDR2 are MGHDK and SYGVNS. V lost 1 base, J lost 10 bases, and 8 bases lay in between. This CDR3 region has 13 residues. The CDR3 sequence: CASSEWDTSPLHF. The CDR3, as DNA: TGTGCCAGCAGTGAATGGGACACATCACCCCTCCACTTT.

This clone has just a few counts. The chain joins TRBV5-6 to TRBJ2-1, with 13 bases aligning to TRBD2. CDR1 and CDR2 (germline): SGHDT, YYEEEE. Losses at the gene ends were 4 bases for V and 5 bases for J; bases not matched to a gene: 3. The CDR3 spans 15 residues. In DNA, the CDR3 is TGTGCCAGCAGCCAGACTAGCGGGGGGAACAATGAGCAGTTCTTC. Translating it yields CASSQTSGGNNEQFF.

This clone was counted between two and nine times. The chain is built from TRBV5-1 and TRBJ2-1; weak D call: TRBD2 (5 bases). Trimming removed 0 bases at V and 4 bases at J, with 8 bases between. Germline-derived CDR1 and CDR2 are SGHRS and YFSETQ. The CDR3 sequence is 14 residues long. The CDR3, as DNA: TGCGCCAGCAGCTTGGTAGGCGGGTACAATGAGCAGTTCTTC. This gives the protein CASSLVGGYNEQFF.